Below, one T cell receptor (beta chain) is given with its context. This sample stems from a study of OX40 agonist ivuxolimab in advanced cancers. This CDR3 is built from 14 residues. V was clipped by 6 bases and J by 2 bases; unmatched bases: 3. Germline V gives CDR1 MNHNY, CDR2 SVGAGI (reference sequence). Some clones are missing from TCRdb's copy, which holds only in-frame ones; the method was immunoSEQ multiplex PCR. The sample shows under 85,000 clones, about 86% of them seen only once. The sample in question was CD4+ or CD8+ T cells sorted from blood, obtained in a trial of the OX40 agonist ivuxolimab. The chain combines TRBV6-6 with TRBJ2-7; 11 bases match TRBD2. The receptor comes from an adult with an advanced solid tumor such as melanoma, head and neck, liver or kidney cancer. CDR3 DNA: TGTGCCAGCAGATCACTAGCGGGAGCCTACGAGCAGTACTTC. This encodes CASRSLAGAYEQYF.